Below, 5 T cell receptor beta chains from the same sample are listed, as sequenced in a study of identical twins. Using its own MiXCR run on the 5' RACE reads, TCRdb lists one record per CDR3 protein. The repertoire holds approximately 600,000 distinct CDR3 sequences, just over 7% seen once, with roughly 1.6% in the top ten. The data were also submitted as part of a second study, on yellow fever vaccine responses in identical twins.

Sample: PBMCs. Receptors originate from a woman between 18 and 29 years old in good health.

This clonotype was found many times. V gene TRBV7-2 combines with J gene TRBJ1-1; D call uncertain. This CDR3 spans 13 amino acids. V was shortened by 5 bases and J by 1 base, with 8 bases between the two germline ends. From germline, CDR1 is SGHTA and CDR2 FQGNSA. CDR3 loop: CASSRQKNTEAFF. The CDR3 DNA follows: TGTGCCAGCAGCCGTCAGAAGAACACTGAAGCTTTCTTT.

This clonotype was recorded a few times. The chain links TRBV2 to TRBJ1-6; 8 bases map to TRBD1. V shed 1 base, J shed 9 bases, and the junction held 8 bases outside the gene matches. There are 16 residues in the CDR3. The germline gives CDR1 SNHLY, CDR2 FYNNEI. The CDR3 bases are TGTGCCAGCAGTGAAGACGGACAGGGTGTTGGTTCACCCCTCCACTTT. This translates into CASSEDGQGVGSPLHF.

This clonotype came up a few times. The genes are TRBV28 and TRBJ2-7; D may be TRBD2 (5 bases). Germline CDR1 and CDR2: MDHEN and SYDVKM. This CDR3 is built from 17 residues. The V and J ends lost 3 bases and 3 bases respectively, with 21 bases between them. The CDR3 DNA is TGTGCCAGCAGTTTCGGGGTAGGGAGTGGGAGTTACTACGAGCAGTACTTC. Translation: CASSFGVGSGSYYEQYF.

The chain couples TRBV20-1 to TRBJ2-3; D ambiguous. Germline V gives CDR1 DFQATT, CDR2 SNEGSKA (reference sequence). Trimming cost V 1 base and J 4 bases, with 12 bases left between them. This CDR3 is built from 14 residues. The CDR3 loop is CSARGPSSADTQYF. As DNA, the CDR3 is TGCAGTGCTAGAGGCCCCTCCTCGGCAGATACGCAGTATTTT.

The chain links TRBV27 to TRBJ2-1, with 11 nucleotides matching TRBD2. This CDR3 has 16 amino acids. Germline CDR1 MNHEY, CDR2 SMNVEV (reference sequence). J gave up 6 bases and V 5 bases, and 9 bases lay outside the gene matches. The CDR3 DNA follows: TGTGCCAGCAGTCCCCGTGTAGCGGGGGGGGGCAATGAGCAGTTCTTC. Residues: CASSPRVAGGGNEQFF.